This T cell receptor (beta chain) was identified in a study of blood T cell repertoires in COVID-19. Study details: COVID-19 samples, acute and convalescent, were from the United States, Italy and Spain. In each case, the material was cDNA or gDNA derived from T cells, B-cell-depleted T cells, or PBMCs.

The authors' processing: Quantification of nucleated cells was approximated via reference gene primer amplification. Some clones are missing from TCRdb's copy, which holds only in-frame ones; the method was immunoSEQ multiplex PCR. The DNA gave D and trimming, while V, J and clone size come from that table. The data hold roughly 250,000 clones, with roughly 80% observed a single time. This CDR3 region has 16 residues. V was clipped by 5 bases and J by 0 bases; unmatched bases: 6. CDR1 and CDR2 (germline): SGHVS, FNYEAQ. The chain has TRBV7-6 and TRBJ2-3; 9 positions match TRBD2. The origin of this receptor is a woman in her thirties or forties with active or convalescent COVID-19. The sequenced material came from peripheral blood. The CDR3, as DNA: TGTGCCAGCAGCCTCGGGACTAGCAGGAGCACAGATACGCAGTATTTT. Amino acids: CASSLGTSRSTDTQYF.